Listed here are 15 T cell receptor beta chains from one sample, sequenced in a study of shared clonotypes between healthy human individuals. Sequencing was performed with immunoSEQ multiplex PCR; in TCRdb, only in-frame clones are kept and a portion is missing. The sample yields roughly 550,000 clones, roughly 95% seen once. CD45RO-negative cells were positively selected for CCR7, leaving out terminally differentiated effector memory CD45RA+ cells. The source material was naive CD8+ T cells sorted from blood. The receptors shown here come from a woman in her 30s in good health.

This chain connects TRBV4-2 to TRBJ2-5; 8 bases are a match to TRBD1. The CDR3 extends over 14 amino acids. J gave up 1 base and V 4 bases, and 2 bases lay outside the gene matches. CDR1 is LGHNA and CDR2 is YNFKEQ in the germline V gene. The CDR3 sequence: CASSLGQGQETQYF. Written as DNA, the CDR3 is TGTGCCAGCAGCCTTGGACAGGGCCAAGAGACCCAGTACTTC.

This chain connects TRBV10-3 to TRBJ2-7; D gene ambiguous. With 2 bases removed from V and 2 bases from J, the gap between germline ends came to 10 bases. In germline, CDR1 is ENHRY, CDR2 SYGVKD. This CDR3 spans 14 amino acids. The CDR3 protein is CAISEVGTTYEQYF. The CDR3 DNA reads TGTGCCATCAGTGAGGTGGGAACTACCTACGAGCAGTACTTC.

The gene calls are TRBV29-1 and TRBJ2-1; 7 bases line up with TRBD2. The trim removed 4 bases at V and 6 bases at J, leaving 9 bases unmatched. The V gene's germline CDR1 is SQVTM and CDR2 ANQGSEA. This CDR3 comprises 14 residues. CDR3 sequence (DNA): TGCAGCGTTGTGCCGCGGGGGTTAGGCAATGAGCAGTTCTTC. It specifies CSVVPRGLGNEQFF.

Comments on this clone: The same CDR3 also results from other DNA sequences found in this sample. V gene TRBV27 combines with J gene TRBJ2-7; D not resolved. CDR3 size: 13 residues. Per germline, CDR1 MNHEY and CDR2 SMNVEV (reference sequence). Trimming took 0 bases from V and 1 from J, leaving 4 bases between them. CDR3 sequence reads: CASSLSPSYEQYF. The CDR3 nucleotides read TGTGCCAGCAGTTTATCCCCATCCTACGAGCAGTACTTC.

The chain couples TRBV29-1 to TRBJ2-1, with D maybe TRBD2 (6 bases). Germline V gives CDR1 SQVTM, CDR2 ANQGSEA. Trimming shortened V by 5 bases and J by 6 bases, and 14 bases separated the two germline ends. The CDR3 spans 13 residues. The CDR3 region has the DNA TGCAGCGTTCCCCTAGCGCGACCCAATGAGCAGTTCTTC. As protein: CSVPLARPNEQFF.

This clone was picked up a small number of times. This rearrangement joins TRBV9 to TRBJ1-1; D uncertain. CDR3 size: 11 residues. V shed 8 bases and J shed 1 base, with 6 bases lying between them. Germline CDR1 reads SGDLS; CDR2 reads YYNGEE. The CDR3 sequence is CASGRNTEAFF. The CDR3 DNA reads TGTGCCAGTGGGAGGAACACTGAAGCTTTCTTT.

The CDR3 sequence is CASSSGGGGGYTF. CDR3 DNA: TGTGCCAGCAGTTCCGGAGGGGGAGGGGGCTACACCTTC. The V call is TRBV28, the J call TRBJ1-2; tentatively, D is TRBD1 (6 bases). Trimming took 4 bases from V and 8 from J, leaving 14 bases between them. From germline, CDR1 is MDHEN and CDR2 SYDVKM. This CDR3 region has 13 residues.

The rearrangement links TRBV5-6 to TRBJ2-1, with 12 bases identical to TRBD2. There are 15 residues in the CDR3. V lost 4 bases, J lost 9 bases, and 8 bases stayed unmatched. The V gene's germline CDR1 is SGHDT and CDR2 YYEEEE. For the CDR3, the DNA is TGTGCCAGCAGCGGACTAGCGGGAATTTATGGTGAGCAGTTCTTC. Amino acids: CASSGLAGIYGEQFF.

In nucleotides, the CDR3 is TGTGCCAGCAGCCAACTGGAGGGAATATCCGAAGCTTTCTTT. Protein sequence: CASSQLEGISEAFF. The chain recombines TRBV7-9 with TRBJ1-1; no clear D gene. V lost 5 bases and J lost 8, with 18 bases in between. The CDR3 totals 14 residues. Germline V gene sequence: CDR1 SEHNR, CDR2 FQNEAQ (reference sequence).

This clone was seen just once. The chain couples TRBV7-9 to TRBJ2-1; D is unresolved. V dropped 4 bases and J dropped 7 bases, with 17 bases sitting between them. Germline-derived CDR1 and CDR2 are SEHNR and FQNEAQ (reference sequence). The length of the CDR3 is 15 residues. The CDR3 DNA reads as TGTGCCAGCAGCTCCACTTCTACCTCATGGAATGAGCAGTTCTTC. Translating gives CASSSTSTSWNEQFF.

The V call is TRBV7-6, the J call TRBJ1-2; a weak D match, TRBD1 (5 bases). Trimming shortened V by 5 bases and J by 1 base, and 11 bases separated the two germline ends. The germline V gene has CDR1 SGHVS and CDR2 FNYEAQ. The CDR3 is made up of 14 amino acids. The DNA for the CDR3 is TGTGCCAGCAGCCCGAGCGGGGGTAACTATGGCTACACCTTC. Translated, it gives CASSPSGGNYGYTF.

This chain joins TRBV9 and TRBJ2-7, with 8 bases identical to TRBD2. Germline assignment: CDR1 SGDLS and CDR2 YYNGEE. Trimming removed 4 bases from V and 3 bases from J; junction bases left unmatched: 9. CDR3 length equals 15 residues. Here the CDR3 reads CASSQGWREVYEQYF. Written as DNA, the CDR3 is TGTGCCAGCAGCCAGGGGTGGCGGGAGGTCTACGAGCAGTACTTC. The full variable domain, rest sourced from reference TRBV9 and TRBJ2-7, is DSGVTQTPKHLITATGQRVTLRCSPRSGDLSVYWYQQSLDQGLQFLIQYYNGEERAKGNILERFSAQQFPDLHSELNLSSLELGDSALYFCASSQGWREVYEQYFGPGTRLTVT.

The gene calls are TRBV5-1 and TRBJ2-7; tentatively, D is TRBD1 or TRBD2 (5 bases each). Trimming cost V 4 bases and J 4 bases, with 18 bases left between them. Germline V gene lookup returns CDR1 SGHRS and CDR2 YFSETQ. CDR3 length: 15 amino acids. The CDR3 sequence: CASSLYGTPGYEQYF. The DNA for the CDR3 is TGCGCCAGCAGCCTATACGGGACCCCTGGGTACGAGCAGTACTTC.

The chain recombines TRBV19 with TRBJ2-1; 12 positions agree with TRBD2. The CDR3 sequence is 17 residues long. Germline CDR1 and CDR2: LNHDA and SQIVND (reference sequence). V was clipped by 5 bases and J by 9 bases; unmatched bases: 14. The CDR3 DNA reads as TGTGCCAGTAGTGGGACTCTAGCGGGAGGGCCGGGTGGTGAGCAGTTCTTC. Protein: CASSGTLAGGPGGEQFF.

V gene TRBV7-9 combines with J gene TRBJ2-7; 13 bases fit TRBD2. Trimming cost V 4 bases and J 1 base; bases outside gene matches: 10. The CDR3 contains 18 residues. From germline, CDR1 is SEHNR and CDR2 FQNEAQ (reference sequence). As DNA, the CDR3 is TGTGCCAGCAGCTCCACTCTGACTAGCGGGAGGAGATCCTACGAGCAGTACTTC. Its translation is CASSSTLTSGRRSYEQYF. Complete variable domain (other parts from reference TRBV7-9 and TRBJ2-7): DTGVSQNPRHKITKRGQNVTFRCDPISEHNRLYWYRQTLGQGPEFLTYFQNEAQLEKSRLLSDRFSAERPKGSFSTLEIQRTEQGDSAMYLCASSSTLTSGRRSYEQYFGPGTRLTVT.